Below are 19 T cell receptor beta chains sequenced from a single sample in a study of patients and donors after allogeneic stem cell transplantation. In TCRdb, the RT-PCR reads were re-called with MiXCR into one record per CDR3 protein. The data contain over 150,000 distinct CDR3 sequences, around 41% of them singletons. The specimen sequenced was blood, either unsorted or a sorted T cell fraction (not recorded which). The receptor source for this set is a human donor who was either an allogeneic HSCT recipient or a stem cell or donor lymphocyte infusion donor (not recorded which). It is not recorded whose cells these are; they may come from a transplant donor.

The rearrangement links TRBV5-1 to TRBJ1-4; maybe TRBD1 (5 bases). Trimming took off 0 bases at V and 2 bases at J, with 14 bases between the two ends. CDR3 length: 17 amino acids. The V gene's germline CDR1 is SGHRS and CDR2 YFSETQ. CDR3 amino acids: CASSLELHRDTNEKLFF. The CDR3 nucleotides read TGCGCCAGCAGCTTGGAGCTCCACCGGGACACTAATGAAAAACTGTTTTTT.

This clonotype was counted a single time. This chain joins TRBV6-5 and TRBJ1-2, with D perhaps matching TRBD1 (6 bases). The germline V gene encodes CDR1 MNHEY and CDR2 SVGAGI. This CDR3 spans 17 amino acids. V was pared by 5 bases and J by 1 base, with 20 bases between. CDR3 loop: CASSASGPKGGNYGYTF. CDR3 in DNA: TGTGCCAGCAGTGCTTCCGGGCCTAAGGGGGGTAACTATGGCTACACCTTC.

This clonotype came up many times. The V and J genes are TRBV5-1 and TRBJ2-7; D uncertain. The germline V gene has CDR1 SGHRS and CDR2 YFSETQ. This CDR3 comprises 12 residues. V was trimmed by 3 bases and J by 2 bases, leaving 6 bases between them. CDR3 in amino acids: CASSSGPYEQYF. Written as DNA, the CDR3 is TGCGCCAGCAGCTCTGGACCCTACGAGCAGTACTTC. The variable domain in full, completed from reference TRBV5-1 and TRBJ2-7, reads KAGVTQTPRYLIKTRGQQVTLSCSPISGHRSVSWYQQTPGQGLQFLFEYFSETQRNKGNFPGRFSGRQFSNSRSEMNVSTLELGDSALYLCASSSGPYEQYFGPGTRLTVT.

The sample holds a few counts of this clonotype. J is TRBJ2-3 and V is TRBV20-1; D might be TRBD2 (5 bases). The CDR3 is 14 residues long. Per germline, CDR1 DFQATT and CDR2 SNEGSKA (reference sequence). The V end lost 3 bases, the J end lost 0 bases, and 10 bases lay between the germline ends. The CDR3 bases are TGCAGTGCTAGTCAGCGGTCTAGCACAGATACGCAGTATTTT. Protein product: CSASQRSSTDTQYF.

The CDR3 DNA is TGTGCCACCAGCAGAGATCCTACCTCACCCCTCCACTTT. It specifies CATSRDPTSPLHF. The rearrangement joins TRBV15 to TRBJ1-6; D ambiguous. The length of the CDR3 is 13 residues. V lost 0 bases and J 10 bases, leaving 7 bases between the germline ends. Per the germline V gene, CDR1 is LNHNV and CDR2 is YYDKDF (reference sequence).

The sample holds a few counts of this clonotype. This chain connects TRBV5-6 to TRBJ1-1; weak D call: TRBD1 (5 bases). This CDR3 spans 13 amino acids. V lost 5 bases and J 6 bases, leaving 14 bases between the germline ends. Germline V gives CDR1 SGHDT, CDR2 YYEEEE. Written as DNA, the CDR3 is TGTGCCAGCAGTTCGGACCCCAGGGCTGAAGCTTTCTTT. This gives the protein CASSSDPRAEAFF.

This clonotype was recorded a few times. The gene calls are TRBV24-1 and TRBJ2-1, with TRBD1 matching 8 bases. This CDR3 has 15 amino acids. The V segment lost 1 base and the J segment 8 bases; nucleotides outside the gene matches: 6. CDR1 and CDR2 (germline): KGHDR, SFDVKD. DNA for the CDR3: TGTGCCACCAGTGATTTCACAGGGGGAACGGATGAGCAGTTCTTC. This codes for CATSDFTGGTDEQFF.

The chain has TRBV5-4 and TRBJ1-1; D ambiguous. The CDR3 is made up of 14 amino acids. In germline, CDR1 is SGHNT, CDR2 YYREEE (reference sequence). V was shortened by 2 bases and J by 1 base, with 9 bases between the two germline ends. CDR3 region: CASSFMEGNTEAFF. The CDR3, as DNA: TGTGCCAGCAGCTTCATGGAAGGGAACACTGAAGCTTTCTTT.

This chain links TRBV10-2 with TRBJ2-3; 8 bases map to TRBD2. Losses at the gene ends were 6 bases for V and 10 bases for J; bases not matched to a gene: 6. The CDR3 loop spans 12 amino acids. Looked up from germline, CDR1 is WSHSY and CDR2 is SAAADI. CDR3 DNA sequence: TGCGCCAGCAGGGTAGCGGGACACTCGCAGTATTTT. Its translation: CASRVAGHSQYF.

This clonotype was counted between two and nine times. The chain couples TRBV7-9 to TRBJ2-3; TRBD1 is a possible D gene (5 bases). Trimming removed 1 base at V and 0 bases at J, with 11 bases between. CDR1 is SEHNR, CDR2 FQNEAQ, per germline (reference sequence). The CDR3 consists of 16 residues. The CDR3 here is CASSLEGRASTDTQYF. For the CDR3, the DNA is TGTGCCAGCAGCTTAGAGGGGCGCGCTAGCACAGATACGCAGTATTTT.

This clonotype was found many times. The V call is TRBV5-1, the J call TRBJ1-1, with TRBD1 matching over 9 bases. Trimming cost V 2 bases and J 1 base; bases outside gene matches: 9. Per the germline V gene, CDR1 is SGHRS and CDR2 is YFSETQ. The CDR3 is 17 residues long. The CDR3 DNA sequence: TGCGCCAGCAGCTTACAGGGACAGGGCGCTTGGAACACTGAAGCTTTCTTT. This sequence encodes CASSLQGQGAWNTEAFF.

The gene calls are TRBV5-1 and TRBJ2-1; D is uncertain. V was trimmed by 4 bases and J by 5 bases, leaving 4 bases between them. Germline V gene data show CDR1 as SGHRS and CDR2 as YFSETQ. This CDR3 is built from 11 residues. The CDR3 DNA reads as TGCGCCAGCAGCCAACACAATGAGCAGTTCTTC. Amino acids: CASSQHNEQFF. Drawing the rest from reference TRBV5-1 and TRBJ2-1, the complete variable domain is KAGVTQTPRYLIKTRGQQVTLSCSPISGHRSVSWYQQTPGQGLQFLFEYFSETQRNKGNFPGRFSGRQFSNSRSEMNVSTLELGDSALYLCASSQHNEQFFGPGTRLTVL.

The chain combines TRBV14 with TRBJ2-1, with TRBD2 identical over 13 bases. This CDR3 comprises 15 residues. Germline CDR1 and CDR2: SGHDN and FVKESK. V lost 8 bases to trimming and J lost 2 bases; unmatched junction nucleotides: 3. The CDR3 nucleotides are TGTGCCAGCCGGACTAGCGGGAGCGCCTACAATGAGCAGTTCTTC. It codes for CASRTSGSAYNEQFF.

In this sample, this clonotype turned up many times. The chain couples TRBV12-3 or TRBV12-4 to TRBJ1-6; D not certain. The CDR3 runs to 16 residues. V lost 5 bases to trimming and J lost 0 bases, with 11 bases between them. The CDR3 DNA reads as TGTGCCAGCAGTCCCGGCGGGAGCTCCTATAATTCACCCCTCCACTTT. It translates to CASSPGGSSYNSPLHF.

V is TRBV11-2 and J is TRBJ2-5, with D possibly being TRBD1 or TRBD2 (5 bases each). The germline V gene encodes CDR1 SGHAT and CDR2 FQNNGV. Deletions cut 0 bases from V and 1 base from J, with 12 bases between. This CDR3 is 16 amino acids long. CDR3 amino acids: CASSLDGTLLQETQYF. As DNA, the CDR3 is TGTGCCAGCAGCTTAGATGGGACCTTACTCCAAGAGACCCAGTACTTC.

This clonotype was counted between two and nine times. The chain couples TRBV12-3 or TRBV12-4 to TRBJ1-2, with D unresolved. The CDR3 totals 13 residues. Trimming removed 6 bases at V and 3 bases at J, with 11 bases between. CDR3 sequence (DNA): TGTGCCAGCAGATTTCGGGCCTACTATGGCTACACCTTC. It codes for CASRFRAYYGYTF.

The chain couples TRBV29-1 to TRBJ1-1; TRBD1 might be the D (6 bases). CDR3 size: 15 residues. Germline-derived CDR1 and CDR2 are SQVTM and ANQGSEA. The V end lost 0 bases, the J end lost 0 bases, and 11 bases lay between the germline ends. DNA of the CDR3: TGCAGCGTTGAAGACGGACAGATTTTGAACACTGAAGCTTTCTTT. This translates into CSVEDGQILNTEAFF.

In its sample, this clonotype was seen a few times. This chain links TRBV29-1 with TRBJ1-2, with D maybe TRBD1 (5 bases). There are 13 residues in the CDR3. With 6 bases removed from V and 6 bases from J, the gap between germline ends came to 17 bases. Germline V gene data show CDR1 as SQVTM and CDR2 as ANQGSEA. The CDR3 protein is CSVLPGEGHGYTF. In DNA form, the CDR3 reads TGCAGCGTCCTCCCTGGGGAGGGGCATGGCTACACCTTC.

The sample holds a few counts of this clonotype. The chain carries TRBV5-1 and TRBJ2-1; 8 nucleotides match TRBD2. CDR1 SGHRS and CDR2 YFSETQ come from the germline V gene. CDR3 size: 14 residues. The junction had 5 bases not matched to a gene; V was cut back by 2 bases and J by 7 bases. The CDR3 spells CASSLAGDANEQFF. DNA for the CDR3: TGCGCCAGCAGCTTAGCGGGAGACGCAAATGAGCAGTTCTTC.